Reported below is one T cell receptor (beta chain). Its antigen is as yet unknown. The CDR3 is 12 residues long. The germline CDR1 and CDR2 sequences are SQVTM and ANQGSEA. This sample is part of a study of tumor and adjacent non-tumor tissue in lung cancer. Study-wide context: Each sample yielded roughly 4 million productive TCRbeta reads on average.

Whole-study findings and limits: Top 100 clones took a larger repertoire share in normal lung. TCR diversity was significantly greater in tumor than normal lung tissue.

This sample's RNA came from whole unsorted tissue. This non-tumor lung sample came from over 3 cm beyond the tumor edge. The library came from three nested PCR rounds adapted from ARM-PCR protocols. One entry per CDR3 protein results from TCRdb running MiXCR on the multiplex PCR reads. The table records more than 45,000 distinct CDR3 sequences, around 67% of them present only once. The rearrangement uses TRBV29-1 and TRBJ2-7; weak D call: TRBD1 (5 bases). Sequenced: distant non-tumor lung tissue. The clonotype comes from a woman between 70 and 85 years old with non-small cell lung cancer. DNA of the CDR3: TGCAATGTTGGGGCTCGATCCTACGAGCAGTACTTC. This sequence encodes CNVGARSYEQYF.